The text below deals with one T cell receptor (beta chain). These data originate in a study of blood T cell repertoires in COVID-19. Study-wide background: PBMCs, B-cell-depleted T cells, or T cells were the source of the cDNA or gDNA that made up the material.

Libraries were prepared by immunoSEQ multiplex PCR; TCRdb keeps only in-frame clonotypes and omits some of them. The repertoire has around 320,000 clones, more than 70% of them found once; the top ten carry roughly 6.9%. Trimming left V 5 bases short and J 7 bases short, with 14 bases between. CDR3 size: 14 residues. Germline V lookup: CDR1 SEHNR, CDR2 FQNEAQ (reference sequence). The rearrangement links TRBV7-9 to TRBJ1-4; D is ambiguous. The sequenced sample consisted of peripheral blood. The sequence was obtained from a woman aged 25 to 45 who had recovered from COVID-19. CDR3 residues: CASSLSRDTEKLFF. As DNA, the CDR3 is TGTGCCAGCAGCCTAAGTCGGGATACTGAAAAACTGTTTTTT.